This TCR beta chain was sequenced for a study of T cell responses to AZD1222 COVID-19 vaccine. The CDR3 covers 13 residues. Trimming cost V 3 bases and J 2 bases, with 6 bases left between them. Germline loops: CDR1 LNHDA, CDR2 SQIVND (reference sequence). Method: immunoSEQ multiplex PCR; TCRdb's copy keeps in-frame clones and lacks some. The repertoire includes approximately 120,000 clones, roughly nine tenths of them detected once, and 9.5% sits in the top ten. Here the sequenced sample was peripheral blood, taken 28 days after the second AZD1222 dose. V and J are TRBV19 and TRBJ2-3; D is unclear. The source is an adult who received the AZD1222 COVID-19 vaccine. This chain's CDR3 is CASSISYTDTQYF. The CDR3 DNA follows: TGTGCCAGTAGTATCAGCTACACAGATACGCAGTATTTT. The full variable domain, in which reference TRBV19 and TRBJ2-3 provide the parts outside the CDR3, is DGGITQSPKYLFRKEGQNVTLSCEQNLNHDAMYWYRQDPGQGLRLIYYSQIVNDFQKGDIAEGYSVSREKKESFPLTVTSAQKNPTAFYLCASSISYTDTQYFGPGTRLTVL.